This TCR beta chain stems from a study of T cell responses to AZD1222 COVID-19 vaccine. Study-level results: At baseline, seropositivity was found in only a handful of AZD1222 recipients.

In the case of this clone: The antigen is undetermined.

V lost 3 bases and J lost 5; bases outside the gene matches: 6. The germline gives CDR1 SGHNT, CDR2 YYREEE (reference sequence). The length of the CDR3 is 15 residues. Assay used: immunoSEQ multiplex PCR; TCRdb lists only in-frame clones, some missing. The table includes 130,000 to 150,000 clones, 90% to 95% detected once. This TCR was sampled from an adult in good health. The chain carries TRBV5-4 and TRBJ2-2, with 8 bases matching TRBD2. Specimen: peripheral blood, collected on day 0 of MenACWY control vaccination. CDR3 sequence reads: CASSSSGSTTGELFF. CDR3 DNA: TGTGCCAGCAGCTCGAGCGGGAGTACAACCGGGGAGCTGTTTTTT.